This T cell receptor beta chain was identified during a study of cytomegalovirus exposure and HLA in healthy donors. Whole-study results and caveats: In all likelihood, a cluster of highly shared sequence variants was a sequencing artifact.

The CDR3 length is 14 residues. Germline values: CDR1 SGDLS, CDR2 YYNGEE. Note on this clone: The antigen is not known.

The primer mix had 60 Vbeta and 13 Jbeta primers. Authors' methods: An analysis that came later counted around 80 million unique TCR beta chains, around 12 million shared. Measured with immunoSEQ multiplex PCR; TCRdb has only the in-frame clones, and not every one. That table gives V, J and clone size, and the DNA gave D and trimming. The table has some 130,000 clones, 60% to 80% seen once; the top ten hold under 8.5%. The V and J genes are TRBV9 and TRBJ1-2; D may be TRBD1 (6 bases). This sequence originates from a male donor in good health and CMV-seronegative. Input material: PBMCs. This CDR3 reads CVGGAGGSGYGYTF. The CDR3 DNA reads TGTGTGGGGGGGGCGGGGGGCAGTGGCTATGGCTACACCTTC.